This TCR beta chain was recorded in a study of cytomegalovirus exposure and HLA in healthy donors. Notes on the study in general: Reports credit the classifier with highly specific, highly sensitive diagnosis of cytomegalovirus status. In a later analysis, several top co-occurrence clusters appeared linked to parvovirus B19, influenza, CMV and Epstein-Barr virus.

Researchers ran the PCR with 60 Vbeta and 13 Jbeta primers. Assay used: immunoSEQ multiplex PCR; TCRdb lists only in-frame clones, some missing. The sample yields some 130,000 clones, approximately 62% seen once. Germline V gene data show CDR1 as SQVTM and CDR2 as ANQGSEA. V dropped 7 bases and J dropped 0 bases, with 19 bases sitting between them. The CDR3 loop spans 16 amino acids. With respect to this clone: What it recognizes is unknown.

This sequence originates from a human donor in good health. The chain recombines TRBV29-1 with TRBJ2-1; D perhaps matches TRBD1 (5 bases). Sequences were obtained from PBMCs. The CDR3 loop is CSGRRQGRLSYNEQFF. The CDR3, as DNA: TGCAGCGGACGACGCCAGGGCAGGCTCTCCTACAATGAGCAGTTCTTC.